This T cell receptor (beta chain) derives from a study of T-cell memory formation after mild COVID-19. Study as a whole: There were largely donor-specific TCR clusters.

Libraries for TCRalpha and TCRbeta carried sample barcodes and unique molecular identifiers via 5'RACE. One entry per CDR3 protein, called by TCRdb with MiXCR from the 5' RACE reads. This sample has almost 35,000 distinct CDR3 sequences, with roughly 7.2% found just once. The V gene lost 5 bases and the J gene lost 8 bases, with 18 bases spanning the gap. The length of the CDR3 is 14 residues. CDR1 and CDR2 from the germline V gene are SGHTA and FQGNSA. This clonotype was observed many times. As yet, its antigen is unknown. Study-level findings and limits: Pre-infection memory already had some responding clones, implying cross-reactive memory joined.

The receptor was isolated from a man aged 18 to 30 who had mild COVID-19 (a few samples of this study predate the infection). Cell type and time point are not known. Sequenced sample: PBMCs or a T cell subset sorted from them (not recorded which). This chain joins TRBV7-2 and TRBJ1-2; a possible D gene is TRBD1 (5 bases). This CDR3 reads CASSPRQPTSGYTF. The CDR3 nucleotides are TGTGCCAGCAGCCCCAGACAGCCTACTTCCGGCTACACCTTC.